This TCR beta chain derives from a study of T cell responses to AZD1222 COVID-19 vaccine (dated by TCRdb to about 2021). Turning to the overall study: A total of 230 to 250 trial participants underwent TCR sequencing, of whom about 210 had received two doses of AZD1222 and some 26 had received two doses of the MenACWY control vaccine. Trial participants were enrolled by age into 18-55, 56-69 and 70-plus year subgroups, with roughly 160, 29 and 62 TCR-sequenced participants respectively. Summary of the overall study and its limitations: No day 14 peak-response samples were available, so repertoires were characterized only after the peak T cell response. Conclusions about previously exposed vaccinees are limited because only six or seven AZD1222 recipients were SARS-CoV-2 seropositive at baseline. After two AZD1222 doses, spike-specific TCR breadth and depth were significantly higher than at day 0 and than in MenACWY recipients. The 56-69-year group was small, and its depth increase did not reach significance, likely because of low power. Nearly half of unique spike-specific TCRs reportedly recognized epitopes outside regions mutated in the B.1.351 and B.1.1.7 variants. The whole spike protein was spanned by vaccine-associated CD4 TCRs, and dominant responses were seen in regions 160-218 and 743-854. Participants were mostly white British and included more females than males, and it was suggested by the authors that clonal diversity may have been underestimated.

The CDR3 has 16 amino acids, counting the end cysteine and phenylalanine. The CDR3 regions of human TCRbeta chains were analyzed by immunosequencing. On the authors' methods: Repertoire TCRs were matched against a reference library of SARS-CoV-2-specific TCRs generated with the MIRA antigen-specificity platform. Breadth was defined as the fraction of unique TCRs that were SARS-CoV-2-associated. Depth was defined as the fraction of total T cells that were SARS-CoV-2-associated. Using the MIRA data, each spike-specific TCR was mapped to the spike region that the TCR reacts to and placed in a CD4 or CD8 class. Log10-transformed breadth and depth values were compared by one-way ANOVA with Sidak's multiple comparisons tests. TCRdb took this table from immuneACCESS and kept in-frame rearrangements with V and J called. Such tables lack part of the clones; where checked against another copy, unresolved V genes explain under half of the gap, and the rest is unexplained. The V and J calls and clone size are taken from that table; D and trimming were inferred from the DNA. The sample data list about 170,000 clones, and roughly nine tenths of these were observed just once. Together, the top ten hold over 1% of the sample.

The time point label, as the study defines it: about 28 days (+/-7) after the second vaccine dose. Because spike-specific TCR depth and breadth did not differ between the two schedules, AZD1222 recipients who got a second dose at roughly 4 weeks were pooled with those who got a second dose at roughly 12 weeks. The vaccinee samples were drawn from two UK trials, COV001 and COV002, one of which was a single-blind randomized controlled phase 2/3 trial testing AZD1222 (ChAdOx1 nCoV-19) in healthy adults. Trial participant PBMC samples were collected at day 0 and day 28 after the second dose for TCRbeta chain sequencing. Turning to this clone: Its antigen is unknown. Because the CDR3's place on the DNA is in doubt, the DNA is left out and the CDR3 is given as listed by TCRdb.

The clonotype originates from an adult who received the AZD1222 COVID-19 vaccine. The sequence joins TRBV1 to TRBJ2-1; the table's TRBD2 call for D was not verified on the DNA. TRBV1 is noted as a pseudogene. The sample consisted of peripheral blood, taken 28 days after the second AZD1222 dose. The CDR3 sequence is CTSSQVGAGSYNEQFF.